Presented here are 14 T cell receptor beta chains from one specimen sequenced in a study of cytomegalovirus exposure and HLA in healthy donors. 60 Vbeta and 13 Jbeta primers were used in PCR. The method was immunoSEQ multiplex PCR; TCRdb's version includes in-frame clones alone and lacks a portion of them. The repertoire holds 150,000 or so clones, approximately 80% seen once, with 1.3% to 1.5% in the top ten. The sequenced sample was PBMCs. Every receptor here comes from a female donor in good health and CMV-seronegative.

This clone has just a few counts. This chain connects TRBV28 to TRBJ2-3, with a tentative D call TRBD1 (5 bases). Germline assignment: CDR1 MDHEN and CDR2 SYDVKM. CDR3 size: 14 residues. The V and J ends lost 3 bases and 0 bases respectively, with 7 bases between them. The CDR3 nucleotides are TGTGCCAGCAGTTTCAGGGTGAGCACAGATACGCAGTATTTT. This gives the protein CASSFRVSTDTQYF. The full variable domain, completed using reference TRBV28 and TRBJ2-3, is DVKVTQSSRYLVKRTGEKVFLECVQDMDHENMFWYRQDPGLGLRLIYFSYDVKMKEKGDIPEGYSVSREKKERFSLILESASTNQTSMYLCASSFRVSTDTQYFGPGTRLTVL.

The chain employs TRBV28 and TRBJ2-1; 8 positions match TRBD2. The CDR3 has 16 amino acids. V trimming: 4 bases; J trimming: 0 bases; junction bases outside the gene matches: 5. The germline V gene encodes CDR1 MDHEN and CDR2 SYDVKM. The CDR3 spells CASSSLAGSSYNEQFF. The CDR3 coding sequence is TGTGCCAGCAGTTCGCTAGCGGGTAGCTCCTACAATGAGCAGTTCTTC.

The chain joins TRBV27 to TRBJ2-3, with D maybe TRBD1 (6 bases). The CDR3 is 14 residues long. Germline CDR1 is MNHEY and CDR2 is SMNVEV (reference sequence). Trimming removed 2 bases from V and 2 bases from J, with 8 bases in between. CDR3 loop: CASSLQGTTDTQYF. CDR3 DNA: TGTGCCAGCAGTTTACAGGGGACCACAGATACGCAGTATTTT.

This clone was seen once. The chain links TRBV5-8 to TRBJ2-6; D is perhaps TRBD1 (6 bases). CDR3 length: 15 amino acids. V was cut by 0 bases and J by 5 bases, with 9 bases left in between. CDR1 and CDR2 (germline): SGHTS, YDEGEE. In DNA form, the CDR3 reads TGTGCCAGCAGCTTGGTGGGGGCTAGGGCCAACGTCCTGACTTTC. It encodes CASSLVGARANVLTF.

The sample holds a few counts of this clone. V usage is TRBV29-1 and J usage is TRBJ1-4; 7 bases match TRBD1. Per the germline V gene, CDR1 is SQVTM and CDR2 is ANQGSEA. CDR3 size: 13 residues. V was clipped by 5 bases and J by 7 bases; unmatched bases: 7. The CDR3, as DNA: TGCAGCGTTACGAGACAGGGAAGTGAAAAACTGTTTTTT. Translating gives CSVTRQGSEKLFF.

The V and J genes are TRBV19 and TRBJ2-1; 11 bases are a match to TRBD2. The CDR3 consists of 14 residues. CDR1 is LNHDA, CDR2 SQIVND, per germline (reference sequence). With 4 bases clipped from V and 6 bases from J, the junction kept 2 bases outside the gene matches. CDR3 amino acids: CASSTSGRFNEQFF. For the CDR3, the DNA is TGTGCCAGTAGTACTAGCGGGAGGTTCAATGAGCAGTTCTTC. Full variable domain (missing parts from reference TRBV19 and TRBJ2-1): DGGITQSPKYLFRKEGQNVTLSCEQNLNHDAMYWYRQDPGQGLRLIYYSQIVNDFQKGDIAEGYSVSREKKESFPLTVTSAQKNPTAFYLCASSTSGRFNEQFFGPGTRLTVL.

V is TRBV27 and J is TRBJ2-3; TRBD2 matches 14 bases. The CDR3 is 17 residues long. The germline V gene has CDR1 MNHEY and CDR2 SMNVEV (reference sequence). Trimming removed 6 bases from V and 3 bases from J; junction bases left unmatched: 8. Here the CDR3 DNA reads TGTGCCAGCAGCCCGGGACTAGCGGGAGTTCTAACAGATACGCAGTATTTT. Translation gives CASSPGLAGVLTDTQYF.

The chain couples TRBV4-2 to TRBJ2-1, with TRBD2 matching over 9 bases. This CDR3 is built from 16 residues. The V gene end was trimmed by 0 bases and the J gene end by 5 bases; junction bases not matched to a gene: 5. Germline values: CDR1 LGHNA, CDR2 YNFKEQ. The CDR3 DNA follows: TGTGCCAGCAGCCAAGATAGGGCTAGCGGGAACAATGAGCAGTTCTTC. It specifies CASSQDRASGNNEQFF.

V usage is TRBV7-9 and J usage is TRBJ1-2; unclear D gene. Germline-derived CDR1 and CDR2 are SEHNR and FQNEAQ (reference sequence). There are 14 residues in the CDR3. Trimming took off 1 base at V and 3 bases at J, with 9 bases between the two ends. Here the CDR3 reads CASSLEHGDYGYTF. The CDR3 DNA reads TGTGCCAGCAGCTTAGAACACGGGGACTATGGCTACACCTTC. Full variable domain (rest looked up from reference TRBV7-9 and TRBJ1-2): DTGVSQNPRHKITKRGQNVTFRCDPISEHNRLYWYRQTLGQGPEFLTYFQNEAQLEKSRLLSDRFSAERPKGSFSTLEIQRTEQGDSAMYLCASSLEHGDYGYTFGSGTRLTVV.

CDR3 sequence: CASSVGQGLSNYGYTF. CDR3 coding DNA: TGTGCCAGCAGCGTAGGCCAGGGCCTTTCTAACTATGGCTACACCTTC. The chain is built from TRBV9 and TRBJ1-2; D might be TRBD1 (5 bases). Germline assignment: CDR1 SGDLS and CDR2 YYNGEE. The CDR3 extends over 16 amino acids. V was trimmed by 0 bases and J by 0 bases, leaving 12 bases between them.

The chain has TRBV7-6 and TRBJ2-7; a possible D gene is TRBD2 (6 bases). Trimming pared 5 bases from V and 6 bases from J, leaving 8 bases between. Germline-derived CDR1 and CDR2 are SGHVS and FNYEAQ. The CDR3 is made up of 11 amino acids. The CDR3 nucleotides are TGTGCCAGCAGCGCCGGGGGCGAGCAGTACTTC. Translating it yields CASSAGGEQYF.

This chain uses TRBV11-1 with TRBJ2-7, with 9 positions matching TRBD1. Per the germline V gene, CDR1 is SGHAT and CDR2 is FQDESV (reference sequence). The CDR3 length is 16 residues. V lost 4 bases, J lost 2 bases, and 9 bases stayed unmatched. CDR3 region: CASSSRRDRVTYEQYF. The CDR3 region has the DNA TGTGCCAGCAGCTCGCGCCGGGACAGGGTCACCTACGAGCAGTACTTC.

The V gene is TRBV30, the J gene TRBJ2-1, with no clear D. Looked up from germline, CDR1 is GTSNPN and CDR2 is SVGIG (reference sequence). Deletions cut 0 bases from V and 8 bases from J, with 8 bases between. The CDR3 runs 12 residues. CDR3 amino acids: CAWSVPRDEQFF. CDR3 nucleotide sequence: TGTGCCTGGAGTGTACCACGGGATGAGCAGTTCTTC.

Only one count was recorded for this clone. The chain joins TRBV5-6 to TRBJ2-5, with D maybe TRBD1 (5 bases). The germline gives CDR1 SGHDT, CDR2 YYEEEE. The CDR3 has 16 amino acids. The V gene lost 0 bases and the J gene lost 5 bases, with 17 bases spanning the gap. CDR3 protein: CASSLERGEFGETQYF. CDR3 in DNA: TGTGCCAGCAGCTTGGAAAGGGGCGAATTCGGGGAGACCCAGTACTTC. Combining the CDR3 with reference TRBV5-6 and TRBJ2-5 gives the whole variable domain DAGVTQSPTHLIKTRGQQVTLRCSPKSGHDTVSWYQQALGQGPQFIFQYYEEEERQRGNFPDRFSGHQFPNYSSELNVNALLLGDSALYLCASSLERGEFGETQYFGPGTRLLVL.